Sequencing of this TCR beta chain was carried out in a study of blood T cell repertoires in COVID-19. Across the study: Collection of acute and convalescent COVID-19 samples took place in the United States, Italy and Spain. T cells, B-cell-depleted T cells, or PBMCs supplied cDNA or gDNA.

The CDR3 is 15 amino acids. The germline V gene encodes CDR1 MNHEY and CDR2 SVGAGI. J gave up 2 bases and V 6 bases, and 6 bases lay outside the gene matches. Per the original data handling: Nucleated cell counts were estimated from reference gene primer amplification. Only in-frame clones appear in the TCRdb table, and some are missing; sequencing was by immunoSEQ multiplex PCR. V, J and clone size are those of that table, while D and trimming were read from the DNA. Here the sample spans approximately 97,000 clones, 70% to 90% being singletons. This TCR was sampled from a middle-aged man with active COVID-19. Specimen: peripheral blood. The chain uses TRBV6-5 and TRBJ2-1, with TRBD2 matching 8 bases. CDR3 amino acids: CASSSAGGTYNEQFF. CDR3 bases: TGTGCCAGCAGCTCGGCGGGGGGAACCTACAATGAGCAGTTCTTC.